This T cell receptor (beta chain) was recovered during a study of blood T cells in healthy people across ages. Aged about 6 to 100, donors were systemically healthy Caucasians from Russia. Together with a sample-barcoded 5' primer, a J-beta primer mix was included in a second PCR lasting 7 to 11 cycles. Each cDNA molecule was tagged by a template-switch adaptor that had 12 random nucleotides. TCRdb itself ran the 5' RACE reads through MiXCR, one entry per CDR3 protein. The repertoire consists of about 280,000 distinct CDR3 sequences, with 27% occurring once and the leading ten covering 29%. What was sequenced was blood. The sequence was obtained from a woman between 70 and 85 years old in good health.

In DNA, the CDR3 is TGTGCCAGCAGCTTAGGGGGGACTAGCGGACCTAGCACAGATACGCAGTATTTT. Translated: CASSLGGTSGPSTDTQYF. The chain has TRBV7-2 and TRBJ2-3; 11 bases are shared with TRBD2. With 1 base clipped from V and 0 bases from J, the junction kept 6 bases outside the gene matches. The CDR3 is 18 amino acids. Germline loops: CDR1 SGHTA, CDR2 FQGNSA. The full variable domain, its missing parts supplied by reference TRBV7-2 and TRBJ2-3, is GAGVSQSPSNKVTEKGKDVELRCDPISGHTALYWYRQSLGQGLEFLIYFQGNSAPDKSGLPSDRFSAERTGGSVSTLTIQRTQQEDSAVYLCASSLGGTSGPSTDTQYFGPGTRLTVL.